The 28 T cell receptor beta chains below all came from one sample that was sequenced in a study of blood T cells in healthy people across ages. A second PCR of 7 to 11 cycles used a sample-barcoded 5' primer and a J-beta primer mix. TCRdb fed the 5' RACE reads into MiXCR, producing one record per CDR3 protein. The sample gives 600,000 to 1,000,000 distinct CDR3 sequences, roughly 60% of which show up once; 20% to 25% is in the top ten. The material sequenced was blood. Every receptor here comes from a man in his thirties or forties in good health.

The chain carries TRBV7-2 and TRBJ2-3; the D is unclear. CDR1 SGHTA and CDR2 FQGNSA come from the germline V gene. There are 14 residues in the CDR3. Trimming removed 6 bases at V and 4 bases at J, with 14 bases between. The CDR3 region has the DNA TGTGCCAGCAGGACCGGGTGGACCGCAGATACGCAGTATTTT. Amino acid sequence: CASRTGWTADTQYF. Drawing the rest from reference TRBV7-2 and TRBJ2-3, the complete variable domain is GAGVSQSPSNKVTEKGKDVELRCDPISGHTALYWYRQSLGQGLEFLIYFQGNSAPDKSGLPSDRFSAERTGGSVSTLTIQRTQQEDSAVYLCASRTGWTADTQYFGPGTRLTVL.

Here the CDR3 DNA reads TGTGCCAGCAGCCCCCCCCCCGTGTTGGGGTCAAGAAAAAACAATGAGCAGTTCTTC. Its protein product is CASSPPPVLGSRKNNEQFF. The J gene is TRBJ2-1, the V gene TRBV7-2; D is ambiguous. Germline CDR1 and CDR2: SGHTA and FQGNSA. Trimming left V 5 bases short and J 5 bases short, with 28 bases between. This CDR3 has 19 amino acids.

The chain couples TRBV28 to TRBJ1-6; D ambiguous. Germline CDR1 is MDHEN and CDR2 is SYDVKM. The V end was cut by 6 bases, the J end by 13 bases, with 13 bases between. This CDR3 is 12 amino acids long. The CDR3 DNA reads as TGTGCCAGCAGGTCGTTGGGTCTCCCCCTCCACTTT. It yields the protein CASRSLGLPLHF.

The CDR3 bases are TGTGCCAGCAGCAATAGAGGGGTCTCTGGAGCTTCCGACGAGCAGTACTTC. Its translation is CASSNRGVSGASDEQYF. This rearrangement joins TRBV7-2 to TRBJ2-7; tentatively, D is TRBD1 or TRBD2 (5 bases each). CDR1 and CDR2 (germline): SGHTA, FQGNSA. This CDR3 has 17 residues. Trimming left V 5 bases short and J 5 bases short, with 25 bases between.

The V call is TRBV20-1, the J call TRBJ1-2; a weak D match, TRBD1 (6 bases). The CDR3 runs to 12 residues. V dropped 0 bases and J dropped 12 bases, with 14 bases sitting between them. The germline V gene has CDR1 DFQATT and CDR2 SNEGSKA (reference sequence). The CDR3 loop is CSARDRGGFHTF. The DNA for the CDR3 is TGCAGTGCTAGAGATCGAGGGGGGTTTCACACCTTC.

DNA for the CDR3: TGCAGTGCTAGATCGGGAGGAGGAGGTCAGCCCCAGCATTTT. This codes for CSARSGGGGQPQHF. The rearrangement links TRBV20-1 to TRBJ1-5; D gene unclear. This CDR3 comprises 14 residues. Germline loops: CDR1 DFQATT, CDR2 SNEGSKA (reference sequence). The ends were cut back, 2 bases at V and 6 bases at J, with 14 bases in the middle.

This rearrangement joins TRBV18 to TRBJ2-5; 7 nucleotides match TRBD2. The CDR3 is 15 amino acids. Losses at the gene ends were 1 base for V and 3 bases for J; bases not matched to a gene: 5. Germline V gene data show CDR1 as KGHSH and CDR2 as LQKENI. The CDR3 DNA reads TGTGCCAGCTCACCACGGCCTAGCGGAGAAGAGACCCAGTACTTC. Protein product: CASSPRPSGEETQYF.

This clonotype was counted between two and nine times. The chain joins TRBV14 to TRBJ2-7; tentatively, D is TRBD1 (6 bases). Germline CDR1 and CDR2: SGHDN and FVKESK. CDR3 size: 16 residues. Deletions cut 1 base from V and 3 bases from J, with 16 bases between. This CDR3 reads CASSQGVGQRIYEQYF. The CDR3 DNA reads as TGTGCCAGCAGCCAAGGCGTAGGACAGCGGATCTACGAGCAGTACTTC.

The rearrangement links TRBV7-2 to TRBJ1-1; D gene unclear. Trimming pared 6 bases from V and 0 bases from J, leaving 8 bases between. CDR3 size: 13 residues. Germline V CDR1 and CDR2: SGHTA, FQGNSA. The DNA for the CDR3 is TGTGCCAGCAGACAAACAGTGAACACTGAAGCTTTCTTT. This sequence encodes CASRQTVNTEAFF.

This clonotype occurred many times. The V gene is TRBV20-1, the J gene TRBJ2-4; 9 nucleotides align to TRBD1. V trimming: 8 bases; J trimming: 8 bases; junction bases outside the gene matches: 7. Germline-derived CDR1 and CDR2 are DFQATT and SNEGSKA (reference sequence). The CDR3 is 12 residues long. This CDR3 reads CSQQGAGDIQYF. The CDR3 nucleotides are TGCAGTCAACAGGGGGCCGGGGACATTCAGTACTTC.

V usage is TRBV10-3 and J usage is TRBJ2-7; 8 positions agree with TRBD1. This CDR3 has 14 amino acids. CDR1 and CDR2 (germline): ENHRY, SYGVKD. V gave up 6 bases and J gave up 4 bases; unmatched junction bases: 8. The CDR3 spells CAISPGGQGYEQYF. CDR3 in DNA: TGTGCCATCAGCCCCGGTGGACAGGGATACGAGCAGTACTTC.

CDR3: CASRNRGTRYGYTF. The CDR3 nucleotides are TGTGCCAGCAGAAATAGGGGGACAAGATATGGCTACACCTTC. V gene TRBV6-5 combines with J gene TRBJ1-2; TRBD1 is a possible D gene (6 bases). Germline-derived CDR1 and CDR2 are MNHEY and SVGAGI. The CDR3 is 14 amino acids. V was shortened by 6 bases and J by 5 bases, with 16 bases between the two germline ends.

The chain employs TRBV4-2 and TRBJ2-1, with TRBD2 identical over 13 bases. The CDR3 sequence is 15 residues long. V lost 6 bases, J lost 9 bases, and 8 bases stayed unmatched. Germline CDR1 is LGHNA and CDR2 is YNFKEQ. CDR3 coding DNA: TGTGCCAGCAGGGCGGTTGGACTAGCGGGGGCTGAGCAGTTCTTC. This sequence encodes CASRAVGLAGAEQFF.

The chain uses TRBV7-2 and TRBJ2-7; TRBD2 might be the D (6 bases). The length of the CDR3 is 14 residues. Trimming removed 5 bases at V and 4 bases at J, with 15 bases between. Germline CDR1 is SGHTA and CDR2 is FQGNSA. CDR3 loop: CASSILNSGYEQYF. CDR3 coding DNA: TGTGCCAGCAGCATCCTTAATAGCGGATACGAGCAGTACTTC.

This chain's CDR3 is CATALGDATRTDTQYF. CDR3 coding DNA: TGTGCCACCGCTCTGGGTGATGCCACCCGCACAGATACGCAGTATTTT. This sequence joins TRBV15 and TRBJ2-3; D not resolved. This CDR3 has 16 residues. CDR1 is LNHNV, CDR2 YYDKDF, per germline (reference sequence). The V end lost 8 bases, the J end lost 1 base, and 19 bases lay between the germline ends.

The table lists this clonotype with a few counts. The chain has TRBV15 and TRBJ2-5; 9 nucleotides agree with TRBD1. The germline CDR1 and CDR2 sequences are LNHNV and YYDKDF (reference sequence). V lost 6 bases to trimming and J lost 0 bases; unmatched junction nucleotides: 5. The CDR3 has 15 amino acids. The CDR3 DNA reads TGTGCCACCAGTGGGGACAGGGAGTACCAAGAGACCCAGTACTTC. This translates into CATSGDREYQETQYF.

The chain links TRBV20-1 to TRBJ2-7; 9 nucleotides line up with TRBD1. The CDR3 length is 14 residues. Germline assignment: CDR1 DFQATT and CDR2 SNEGSKA (reference sequence). The junction had 5 bases not matched to a gene; V was cut back by 2 bases and J by 3 bases. CDR3: CSARWDRVDYEQYF. In nucleotides, the CDR3 is TGCAGTGCTAGATGGGACAGGGTAGACTACGAGCAGTACTTC.

This chain joins TRBV2 and TRBJ2-5; 7 nucleotides align to TRBD1. This CDR3 comprises 14 residues. Germline V gene sequence: CDR1 SNHLY, CDR2 FYNNEI. V lost 6 bases to trimming and J lost 2 bases; unmatched junction nucleotides: 6. The CDR3 nucleotides are TGTGCCAGCAGCGCTGGGACAGATCAAGAGACCCAGTACTTC. Translated, it gives CASSAGTDQETQYF.

There are a few counts of this clonotype. V and J are TRBV27 and TRBJ2-3; 8 bases fit TRBD2. V trimming: 5 bases; J trimming: 2 bases; junction bases outside the gene matches: 3. This CDR3 has 14 amino acids. Germline V CDR1 and CDR2: MNHEY, SMNVEV (reference sequence). CDR3 in DNA: TGTGCCAGCAGTGAGACTAGCGACACAGATACGCAGTATTTT. It codes for CASSETSDTDTQYF.

The table lists this clonotype with many counts. The chain uses TRBV3-1 and TRBJ2-7, with unresolved D. Per the germline V gene, CDR1 is LGHDT and CDR2 is YNNKEL (reference sequence). The CDR3 has 14 residues. V dropped 0 bases and J dropped 4 bases, with 10 bases sitting between them. The CDR3 protein is CASSQDGNGYEQYF. In DNA form, the CDR3 reads TGTGCCAGCAGCCAAGATGGTAACGGGTACGAGCAGTACTTC.

This clonotype was found a few times. The chain uses TRBV7-2 and TRBJ1-4; D is unresolved. CDR1 and CDR2 from the germline V gene are SGHTA and FQGNSA. The CDR3 covers 15 residues. V shed 3 bases and J shed 5 bases, with 13 bases lying between them. DNA for the CDR3: TGTGCCAGCAGCTTGGATGCGGTCCTGAATGAAAAACTGTTTTTT. Its translation is CASSLDAVLNEKLFF.

The chain recombines TRBV20-1 with TRBJ2-5, with 7 bases lining up with TRBD1. The J call may not be correct, given that the DNA end is closer to TRBJ2-7. The CDR3 covers 15 residues. Germline-derived CDR1 and CDR2 are DFQATT and SNEGSKA (reference sequence). The CDR3 region has the DNA TGCAGTGCTAGAGATCTCCTAGGACAGGTGGACGAGCAGTACTTC. Translation gives CSARDLLGQVDEQYF.

CDR3 sequence reads: CGSGTGVMQYF. The DNA of the CDR3 is TGTGGAAGCGGAACCGGGGTGATGCAGTACTTC. V gene TRBV30 combines with J gene TRBJ2-7; perhaps TRBD2 as D (5 bases). The V gene's germline CDR1 is GTSNPN and CDR2 SVGIG (reference sequence). The CDR3 covers 11 residues. The entire variable domain, with the rest obtained from reference TRBV30 and TRBJ2-7, is as follows: SQTIHQWPATLVQPVGSPLSLECTVEGTSNPNLYWYRQAAGRGLQLLFYSVGIGQISSEVPQNLSASRPQDRQFILSSKKLLLSDSGFYLCGSGTGVMQYFGPGTRLTVT.

This chain links TRBV2 with TRBJ2-7; a possible D gene is TRBD2 (7 bases). There are 14 residues in the CDR3. V dropped 7 bases and J dropped 1 base, with 14 bases sitting between them. CDR1 and CDR2 (germline): SNHLY, FYNNEI. CDR3 sequence reads: CASMGGGDSYEQYF. DNA of the CDR3: TGTGCCAGCATGGGGGGGGGCGATTCCTACGAGCAGTACTTC.

This clonotype was found once. The chain is built from TRBV29-1 and TRBJ1-2, with D tentatively TRBD1 (5 bases). The germline CDR1 and CDR2 sequences are SQVTM and ANQGSEA. The CDR3 has 13 amino acids. V lost 3 bases to trimming and J lost 5 bases, with 13 bases between them. The CDR3 loop reads CSVDGGVVYGYTF. CDR3 DNA: TGCAGCGTTGATGGGGGGGTCGTTTATGGCTACACCTTC.

The rearrangement joins TRBV20-1 to TRBJ1-2; tentatively, D is TRBD1 (5 bases). The CDR3 totals 15 residues. Germline CDR1 reads DFQATT; CDR2 reads SNEGSKA (reference sequence). Trimming removed 4 bases from V and 4 bases from J, with 19 bases in between. The CDR3 loop reads CSATTRQGYGYGYTF. Written as DNA, the CDR3 is TGCAGTGCTACCACAAGGCAGGGATACGGCTATGGCTACACCTTC.

The CDR3 protein is CASSVWSTDTQYF. As DNA, the CDR3 is TGTGCCAGCAGCGTATGGAGCACAGATACGCAGTATTTT. This chain uses TRBV9 with TRBJ2-3, with D hard to call. Germline lookup yields CDR1 SGDLS and CDR2 YYNGEE. The CDR3 consists of 13 residues. Trimming cost V 1 base and J 0 bases, with 3 bases left between them.

This clonotype was observed many times. The gene calls are TRBV4-2 and TRBJ2-3; no clear D. V was cut by 4 bases and J by 0 bases, with 5 bases left in between. This CDR3 is 13 amino acids long. Germline CDR1 reads LGHNA; CDR2 reads YNFKEQ. The CDR3 bases are TGTGCCAGCAGCCTGACTAGCACAGATACGCAGTATTTT. This translates into CASSLTSTDTQYF.